The clone carrying this T cell receptor beta chain was found once. The data derive from a study of blood T cell repertoires in COVID-19. Study as a whole: Samples of COVID-19 (acute and convalescent) were obtained from the United States, Italy and Spain. PBMCs, B-cell-depleted T cells, or T cells were the source of the cDNA or gDNA that made up the material.

Germline loops: CDR1 ENHRY, CDR2 SYGVKD. This CDR3 contains 16 residues. V dropped 6 bases and J dropped 4; count of bases not matched to a gene: 4. Per the original methods: Estimates of nucleated cell counts were drawn from the amplification of reference gene primers. Using immunoSEQ multiplex PCR, the repertoire was profiled, and TCRdb retains in-frame clones only, with some absent. The V and J calls and clone size come from that table; D and trimming were worked out from the DNA. The repertoire holds about 37,000 clones, around three quarters seen once, with roughly 14% in the top ten. Sequencing was carried out using peripheral blood. V usage is TRBV10-3 and J usage is TRBJ2-3, with 16 bases matching TRBD2. The source of this sequence is a woman between 65 and 79 years old with acute or convalescent COVID-19. CDR3 DNA: TGTGCCATCAGAGGGACTAGCGGGGGGGACCCAGATACGCAGTATTTT. Its translation is CAIRGTSGGDPDTQYF.